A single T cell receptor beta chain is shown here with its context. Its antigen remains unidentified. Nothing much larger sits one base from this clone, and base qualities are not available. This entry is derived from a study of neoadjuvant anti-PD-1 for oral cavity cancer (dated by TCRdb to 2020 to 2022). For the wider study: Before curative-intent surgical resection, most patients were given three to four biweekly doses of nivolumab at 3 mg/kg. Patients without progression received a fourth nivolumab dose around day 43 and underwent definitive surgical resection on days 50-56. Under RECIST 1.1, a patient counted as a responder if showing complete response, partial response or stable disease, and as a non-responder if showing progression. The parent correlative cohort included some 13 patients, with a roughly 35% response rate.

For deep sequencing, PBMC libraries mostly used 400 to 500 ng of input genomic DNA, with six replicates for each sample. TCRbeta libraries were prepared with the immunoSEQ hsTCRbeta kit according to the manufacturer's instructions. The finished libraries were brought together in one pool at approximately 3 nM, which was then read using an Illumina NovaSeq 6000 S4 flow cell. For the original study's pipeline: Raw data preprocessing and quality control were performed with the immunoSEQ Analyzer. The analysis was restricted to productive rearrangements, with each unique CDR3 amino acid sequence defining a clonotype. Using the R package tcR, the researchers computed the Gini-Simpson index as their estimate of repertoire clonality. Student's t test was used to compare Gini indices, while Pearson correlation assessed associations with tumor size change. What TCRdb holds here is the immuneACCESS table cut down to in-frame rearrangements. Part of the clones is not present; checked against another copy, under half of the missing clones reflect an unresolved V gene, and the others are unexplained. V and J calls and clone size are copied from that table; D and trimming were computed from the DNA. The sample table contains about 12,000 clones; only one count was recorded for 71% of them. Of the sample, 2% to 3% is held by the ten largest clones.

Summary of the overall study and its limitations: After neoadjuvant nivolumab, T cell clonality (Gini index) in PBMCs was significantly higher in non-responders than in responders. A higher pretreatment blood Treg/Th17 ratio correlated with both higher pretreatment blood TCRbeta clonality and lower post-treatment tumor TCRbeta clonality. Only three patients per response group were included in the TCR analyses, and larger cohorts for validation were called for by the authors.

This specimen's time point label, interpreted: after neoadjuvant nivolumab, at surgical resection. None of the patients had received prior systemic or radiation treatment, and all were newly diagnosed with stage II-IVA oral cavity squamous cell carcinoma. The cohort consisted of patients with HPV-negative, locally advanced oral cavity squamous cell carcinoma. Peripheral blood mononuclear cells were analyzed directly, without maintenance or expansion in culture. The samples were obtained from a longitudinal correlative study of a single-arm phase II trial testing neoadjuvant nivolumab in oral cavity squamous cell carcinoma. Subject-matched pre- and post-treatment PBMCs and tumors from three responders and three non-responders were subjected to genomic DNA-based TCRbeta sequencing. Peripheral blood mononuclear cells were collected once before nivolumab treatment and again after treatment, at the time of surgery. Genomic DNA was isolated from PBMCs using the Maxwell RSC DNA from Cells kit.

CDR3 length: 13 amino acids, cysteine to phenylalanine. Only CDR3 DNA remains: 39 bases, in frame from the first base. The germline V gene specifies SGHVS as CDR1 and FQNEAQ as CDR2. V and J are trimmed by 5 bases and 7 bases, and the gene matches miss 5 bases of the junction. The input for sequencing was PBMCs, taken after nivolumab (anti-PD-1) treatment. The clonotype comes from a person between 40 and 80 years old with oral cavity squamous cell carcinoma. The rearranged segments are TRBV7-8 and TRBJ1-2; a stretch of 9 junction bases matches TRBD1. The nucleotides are TGTGCCAGCAGCCCGGACAGGGGCCGTGGCTACACCTTC. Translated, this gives CASSPDRGRGYTF. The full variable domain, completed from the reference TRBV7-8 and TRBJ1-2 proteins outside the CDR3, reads GAGVSQSPRYKVAKRGQDVALRCDPISGHVSLFWYQQALGQGPEFLTYFQNEAQLDKSGLPSDRFFAERPEGSVSTLKIQRTQQEDSAVYLCASSPDRGRGYTFGSGTRLTVV.